This TCR beta chain was retrieved from a study of control samples from healthy donors and cancer patients. V was pared by 9 bases and J by 6 bases, with 14 bases between. CDR1 is SNHLY and CDR2 is FYNNEI in the germline V gene. This CDR3 spans 13 amino acids. TCRdb keeps only in-frame clones here, not all; method: immunoSEQ multiplex PCR. The sample lists 75,000 to 100,000 clones, around nine tenths seen once, with 14% in the top ten. The rearrangement links TRBV2 to TRBJ2-2; D might be TRBD1 (6 bases). Material for sequencing was blood. The sequence was collected from a man aged 25-45 years in good health. The CDR3 DNA sequence: TGTGCCAGGTGGCAGGGGAGCGCCGGGGAGCTGTTTTTT. Protein: CARWQGSAGELFF.